This T cell receptor beta chain was identified during a study of T cell repertoires in cytomegalovirus infection. Study at large: Selection of CMV epitopes for the study included recently identified HLA-C-restricted and well-studied HLA-B-restricted ones. CMV infection and matching HLA type were both indicated by public TCR beta signatures. General study findings and limits: Dominating the ex vivo response were HLA-C-restricted CMV-specific TCR beta clonotypes.

Germline CDR1 and CDR2: SGHTA and FQGNSA. Trimming removed 5 bases from V and 4 bases from J; junction bases left unmatched: 11. The CDR3 has 16 residues. With regard to this clonotype: Its target is unknown.

MiXCR was run by TCRdb on the reads, yielding one entry per CDR3 protein. Of about 63,000 distinct CDR3 sequences listed, 20% to 25% are singletons. V and J are TRBV7-2 and TRBJ1-1, with TRBD1 matching 9 bases. The sample was CD8+ T cells from cultured PBMCs, taken from culture after CMV antigen stimulation. This receptor was obtained from a human donor in good health (CMV status not recorded). Some clones in this sample may be carry-over from other donors' samples. CDR3: CASSRGQGRWVTEAFF. The DNA for the CDR3 is TGTGCCAGCAGCCGAGGACAGGGGAGATGGGTCACTGAAGCTTTCTTT.